The 8 T cell receptor beta chains presented below share a single source sample, sequenced in a study of blood T cells in healthy people across ages. It was with a sample-barcoded 5' primer and a J-beta primer mix that a second PCR of roughly 6 to 12 cycles was run. MiXCR was run by TCRdb on the 5' RACE reads, yielding one entry per CDR3 protein. The table includes 780,000 or so distinct CDR3 sequences, 40% to 65% detected once. Sequenced material: blood. These receptors were obtained from a man at least 80 years old in good health.

The chain carries TRBV6-6 and TRBJ1-1, with a weak D call TRBD1 (5 bases). Looked up from germline, CDR1 is MNHNY and CDR2 is SVGAGI (reference sequence). This CDR3 has 15 residues. Between the trimmed V and J ends, which lost 6 bases and 5 bases, there was a span of 19 bases. This CDR3 reads CASSDEGQGDTEAFF. The CDR3 DNA is TGTGCCAGCAGCGACGAAGGGCAGGGAGATACTGAAGCTTTCTTT.

This clonotype has more than one count but fewer than ten. The J gene is TRBJ1-2, the V gene TRBV7-2; D is uncertain. This CDR3 has 14 amino acids. Trimming removed 5 bases at V and 2 bases at J, with 12 bases between. Germline values: CDR1 SGHTA, CDR2 FQGNSA. In nucleotides, the CDR3 is TGTGCCAGCAGCCCACACAAGAAGAACTATGGCTACACCTTC. This encodes CASSPHKKNYGYTF.

CDR3 coding DNA: TGTGCCAGCAGTTACCGACAGGGAACGGGAGCTTTCTTT. This sequence encodes CASSYRQGTGAFF. The J gene is TRBJ1-1, the V gene TRBV6-2 or TRBV6-3, with 7 bases aligning to TRBD1. Per the germline V gene, CDR1 is MNHEY and CDR2 is SVGEGT. The J segment lost 10 bases and the V segment lost 2 bases, leaving 7 bases of the junction unmatched. The CDR3 sequence is 13 residues long.

The V gene is TRBV6-5, the J gene TRBJ2-1; 10 nucleotides match TRBD2. This CDR3 has 15 amino acids. CDR1 and CDR2 (germline): MNHEY, SVGAGI. Germline trimming cut 0 bases from V and 5 bases from J; bases unmatched to any gene: 1. The CDR3 loop is CASSYSGLADNEQFF. The CDR3 DNA reads as TGTGCCAGCAGTTACTCAGGACTAGCGGACAATGAGCAGTTCTTC.

This clonotype showed up many times. The J gene is TRBJ2-5, the V gene TRBV29-1; D unresolved. Germline assignment: CDR1 SQVTM and CDR2 ANQGSEA. This CDR3 region has 11 residues. V was clipped by 0 bases and J by 5 bases, with 4 bases between them. The CDR3 spells CSVEDQETQYF. The CDR3 DNA reads TGCAGCGTTGAAGATCAGGAGACCCAGTACTTC.

The rearrangement links TRBV9 to TRBJ2-1; 8 bases line up with TRBD2. Losses at the gene ends were 4 bases for V and 6 bases for J; bases not matched to a gene: 6. CDR3 length equals 14 residues. Germline V gives CDR1 SGDLS, CDR2 YYNGEE. The CDR3 loop is CASSFSGSSNEQFF. The CDR3 bases are TGTGCCAGCAGCTTCAGCGGGAGCTCCAATGAGCAGTTCTTC.

J is TRBJ2-1 and V is TRBV6-4; a possible D gene is TRBD1 (6 bases). Germline V gene lookup returns CDR1 MRHNA and CDR2 SNTAGT. Trimming stripped 0 bases from V and 5 bases from J, with 17 bases between. The CDR3 extends over 17 amino acids. DNA for the CDR3: TGTGCCAGCAGTGACTCGATCCTGTTAAGGGGGAACAATGAGCAGTTCTTC. Translation: CASSDSILLRGNNEQFF.

This chain connects TRBV21-1 to TRBJ2-7; TRBD1 was called by the table and not checked on the DNA. TRBV21-1 is tagged as a pseudogene. CDR3 length: 14 amino acids. CDR3 region: CASSKEETVTEQYF. CDR3 bases: TGTGCCAGCAGCAAAGAAGAGACAGTTACCGAGCAGTACTTC.